The 24 T cell receptor beta chains reported below all come from one sample, sequenced in a study of blood T cell repertoires in COVID-19. The table came from immunoSEQ multiplex PCR; TCRdb's copy has only in-frame clones and leaves some out. The sample records about 72,000 clones, more than 75% being singletons. The sequencing input was peripheral blood. Receptors originate from a woman aged 60-75 years with acute or convalescent COVID-19.

The chain uses TRBV2 and TRBJ1-4, with D unclear. Germline assignment: CDR1 SNHLY and CDR2 FYNNEI. V was clipped by 2 bases and J by 1 base, with 8 bases between them. The CDR3 length is 15 residues. DNA for the CDR3: TGTGCCAGCAGTGAATTGGGAGGAACTAATGAAAAACTGTTTTTT. This sequence encodes CASSELGGTNEKLFF.

The chain is built from TRBV11-3 and TRBJ1-4; 7 bases align to TRBD1. V shed 3 bases and J 3 bases; nucleotides not matched to a gene: 10. From germline, CDR1 is SGHNT and CDR2 YENEEA. This CDR3 spans 17 amino acids. Written as DNA, the CDR3 is TGTGCCAGCAGCTTTGCCAGGGGGAAGGGATCTAATGAAAAACTGTTTTTT. Its translation is CASSFARGKGSNEKLFF.

The chain couples TRBV19 to TRBJ1-5, with D possibly being TRBD1 (5 bases). Germline V gene data show CDR1 as LNHDA and CDR2 as SQIVND (reference sequence). There are 12 residues in the CDR3. V was pared by 7 bases and J by 6 bases, with 10 bases between. CDR3 residues: CASTVGGQPQHF. The CDR3 nucleotides are TGTGCCAGTACGGTGGGGGGTCAGCCCCAGCATTTT.

A single count supports this clone. The genes are TRBV7-2 and TRBJ2-1; TRBD2 is a possible D gene (6 bases). Trimming left V 5 bases short and J 4 bases short, with 18 bases between. Germline assignment: CDR1 SGHTA and CDR2 FQGNSA. The CDR3 has 16 residues. The chain's CDR3 is CASSPDRGLTYNEQFF. CDR3 bases: TGTGCCAGCAGCCCGGATCGGGGACTGACATACAATGAGCAGTTCTTC.

V usage is TRBV7-6 and J usage is TRBJ1-3; a possible D gene is TRBD1 (6 bases). Germline V lookup: CDR1 SGHVS, CDR2 FNYEAQ. V lost 1 base and J 2 bases, leaving 9 bases between the germline ends. The CDR3 length is 15 residues. The CDR3 DNA reads TGTGCCAGCAGCTTAGGTGCAGGGGCTGGAAACACCATATATTTT. Its translation is CASSLGAGAGNTIYF.

The chain combines TRBV27 with TRBJ2-6; no clear D. Germline CDR1 reads MNHEY; CDR2 reads SMNVEV (reference sequence). CDR3 length: 14 residues. With 4 bases removed from V and 0 bases from J, the gap between germline ends came to 4 bases. The chain's CDR3 is CASSSFSGANVLTF. CDR3 in DNA: TGTGCCAGCAGTTCCTTCTCTGGGGCCAACGTCCTGACTTTC.

This clone has a single count. V gene TRBV19 combines with J gene TRBJ1-5; TRBD1 aligns across 8 bases. Germline V CDR1 and CDR2: LNHDA, SQIVND (reference sequence). The CDR3 loop spans 13 amino acids. V was pared by 8 bases and J by 1 base, with 1 base of the junction left unmatched. CDR3 nucleotide sequence: TGTGCCAGTGGACAGGGCAGCAATCAGCCCCAGCATTTT. Its protein is CASGQGSNQPQHF.

The chain carries TRBV10-1 and TRBJ1-5; 10 bases match TRBD1. The CDR3 consists of 15 residues. The germline gives CDR1 WNHNN, CDR2 SYGVQD (reference sequence). Trimming at V came to 4 bases and at J to 7 bases, leaving 7 bases not matched to a gene. CDR3: CASSGGQGDEQPQHF. The CDR3 DNA is TGCGCCAGCAGTGGTGGACAGGGGGACGAACAGCCCCAGCATTTT.

The genes are TRBV29-1 and TRBJ2-3; 16 nucleotides line up with TRBD2. The CDR3 sequence is 16 residues long. Germline V gene lookup returns CDR1 SQVTM and CDR2 ANQGSEA. V trimming: 3 bases; J trimming: 2 bases; junction bases outside the gene matches: 2. The CDR3 bases are TGCAGCGTTGACGGGACTAGCGGGGGGGACACAGATACGCAGTATTTT. It encodes CSVDGTSGGDTDTQYF.

This clone has a single count. Other DNA sequences in this sample translate to the same CDR3. The chain uses TRBV18 and TRBJ2-2; D perhaps matches TRBD2 (6 bases). Trimming removed 2 bases at V and 1 base at J, with 8 bases between. CDR3 length equals 15 residues. Germline CDR1 and CDR2: KGHSH and LQKENI. The CDR3 spells CASSPTGVNTGELFF. The DNA of the CDR3 is TGTGCCAGCTCACCAACGGGGGTGAACACCGGGGAGCTGTTTTTT.

The chain joins TRBV19 to TRBJ1-3; TRBD1 might be the D (5 bases). Per germline, CDR1 LNHDA and CDR2 SQIVND (reference sequence). The CDR3 covers 15 residues. V was cut by 8 bases and J by 0 bases, with 14 bases left in between. The CDR3 is CASQKDTSSGNTIYF. Here the CDR3 DNA reads TGTGCCAGTCAAAAGGACACGAGCTCTGGAAACACCATATATTTT.

The rearrangement uses TRBV7-2 and TRBJ1-6; TRBD1 agrees at 7 bases. This CDR3 contains 13 residues. CDR1 and CDR2 from the germline V gene are SGHTA and FQGNSA. Trimming at V came to 5 bases and at J to 10 bases, leaving 5 bases not matched to a gene. The CDR3: CASSQQGKSPLHF. CDR3 DNA: TGTGCCAGCAGCCAACAGGGGAAATCACCCCTCCACTTT.

This chain connects TRBV10-3 to TRBJ2-1; D call uncertain. The germline gives CDR1 ENHRY, CDR2 SYGVKD. Trimming removed 7 bases from V and 4 bases from J, with 14 bases in between. The CDR3 consists of 14 residues. The CDR3 DNA reads TGTGCCATCAACCGTGATCTCGGTTACAATGAGCAGTTCTTC. This encodes CAINRDLGYNEQFF.

The chain is built from TRBV5-1 and TRBJ2-5; 9 bases match TRBD2. Losses at the gene ends were 6 bases for V and 2 bases for J; bases not matched to a gene: 5. The germline V gene encodes CDR1 SGHRS and CDR2 YFSETQ. The CDR3 loop spans 14 amino acids. The CDR3 DNA reads as TGCGCCAGCACAGTGACTAGCGGACAAGAGACCCAGTACTTC. Translated, it gives CASTVTSGQETQYF.

The chain employs TRBV6-5 and TRBJ2-3; 8 nucleotides match TRBD2. The CDR3 consists of 15 residues. V lost 3 bases and J lost 4; bases outside the gene matches: 6. CDR1 MNHEY and CDR2 SVGAGI come from the germline V gene. CDR3 DNA sequence: TGTGCCAGCAGTTATTCGGGGGGGCGAGCAGATACGCAGTATTTT. It translates to CASSYSGGRADTQYF.

The V call is TRBV12-3 or TRBV12-4, the J call TRBJ1-6; no clear D. The CDR3 totals 13 residues. The germline V and J ends were trimmed by 6 bases and 7 bases, with 10 bases remaining between them. In DNA form, the CDR3 reads TGTGCCAGCAGCTTTTCCGGGAATTCACCCCTCCACTTT. This translates into CASSFSGNSPLHF.

This clone showed up just once. The chain couples TRBV10-3 to TRBJ1-1; 9 bases fit TRBD1. V trimming: 0 bases; J trimming: 4 bases; junction bases outside the gene matches: 3. The CDR3 spans 15 residues. The germline CDR1 and CDR2 sequences are ENHRY and SYGVKD. The CDR3 sequence is CAISESRDRATEAFF. As DNA, the CDR3 is TGTGCCATCAGTGAGTCGAGGGACAGGGCCACTGAAGCTTTCTTT.

The V call is TRBV3-1 (or the pseudogene TRBV3-2), the J call TRBJ2-5; the match to TRBD2 covers 11 bases. Losses at the gene ends were 4 bases for V and 6 bases for J; bases not matched to a gene: 10. This CDR3 contains 16 residues. The germline gives CDR1 LGHDT, CDR2 YNNKEL (reference sequence). The CDR3 loop reads CASSPVAGGRLKTQYF. The CDR3 nucleotides are TGTGCCAGCAGCCCTGTAGCGGGGGGGCGATTAAAGACCCAGTACTTC.

This sequence joins TRBV7-9 and TRBJ2-3; D remains ambiguous. The CDR3 is 13 residues long. Germline lookup yields CDR1 SEHNR and CDR2 FQNEAQ (reference sequence). Trimming removed 5 bases from V and 0 bases from J, with 6 bases in between. The CDR3 DNA reads TGTGCCAGCAGCCATTTGAGCACAGATACGCAGTATTTT. Translated: CASSHLSTDTQYF.

This chain connects TRBV5-1 to TRBJ1-2; the D gene is possibly TRBD1 (6 bases). There are 15 residues in the CDR3. Germline V lookup: CDR1 SGHRS, CDR2 YFSETQ. V was cut by 6 bases and J by 4 bases, with 19 bases left in between. CDR3 protein: CASTTEGGATYGYTF. The CDR3 DNA reads TGCGCCAGCACCACCGAGGGGGGGGCTACCTATGGCTACACCTTC. The entire variable domain, with the rest obtained from reference TRBV5-1 and TRBJ1-2, is as follows: KAGVTQTPRYLIKTRGQQVTLSCSPISGHRSVSWYQQTPGQGLQFLFEYFSETQRNKGNFPGRFSGRQFSNSRSEMNVSTLELGDSALYLCASTTEGGATYGYTFGSGTRLTVV.

The chain combines TRBV5-1 with TRBJ2-3, with 9 bases matching TRBD2. This CDR3 has 16 residues. Germline V gene data show CDR1 as SGHRS and CDR2 as YFSETQ. Trimming at V came to 0 bases and at J to 2 bases, leaving 4 bases not matched to a gene. The CDR3 DNA follows: TGCGCCAGCAGCTTGGTCCTAGCGGGGCTCACAGATACGCAGTATTTT. It encodes CASSLVLAGLTDTQYF.

Written as DNA, the CDR3 is TGTGCCAGAAGCTCGACAGAGGACCTGAACACTGAAGCTTTCTTT. Amino acids: CARSSTEDLNTEAFF. The chain recombines TRBV5-3 with TRBJ1-1; possibly TRBD1 for D (5 bases). TRBV5-3 is sorted into the ORF group, with uncertain function. V was trimmed by 3 bases and J by 0 bases, leaving 12 bases between them. This CDR3 region has 15 residues.

In DNA form, the CDR3 reads TGTGCCAGCAGCGGCGGGACAGTTCTTGCCTACGAGCAGTACTTC. Translation gives CASSGGTVLAYEQYF. V and J are TRBV5-6 and TRBJ2-7, with D possibly being TRBD1 (7 bases). Trimming shortened V by 4 bases and J by 2 bases, and 16 bases separated the two germline ends. CDR1 is SGHDT and CDR2 is YYEEEE in the germline V gene. This CDR3 contains 15 residues.

The chain carries TRBV13 and TRBJ2-5, with TRBD2 matching 9 bases. Trimming removed 6 bases from V and 5 bases from J; junction bases left unmatched: 4. CDR3 length equals 13 residues. Germline-derived CDR1 and CDR2 are PRHDT and FYEKMQ (reference sequence). The CDR3 loop is CASRLAGLETQYF. In DNA, the CDR3 is TGTGCCAGCAGGCTAGCGGGGTTGGAGACCCAGTACTTC. Variable domain in full (rest from reference TRBV13 and TRBJ2-5): AAGVIQSPRHLIKEKRETATLKCYPIPRHDTVYWYQQGPGQDPQFLISFYEKMQSDKGSIPDRFSAQQFSDYHSELNMSSLELGDSALYFCASRLAGLETQYFGPGTRLLVL.